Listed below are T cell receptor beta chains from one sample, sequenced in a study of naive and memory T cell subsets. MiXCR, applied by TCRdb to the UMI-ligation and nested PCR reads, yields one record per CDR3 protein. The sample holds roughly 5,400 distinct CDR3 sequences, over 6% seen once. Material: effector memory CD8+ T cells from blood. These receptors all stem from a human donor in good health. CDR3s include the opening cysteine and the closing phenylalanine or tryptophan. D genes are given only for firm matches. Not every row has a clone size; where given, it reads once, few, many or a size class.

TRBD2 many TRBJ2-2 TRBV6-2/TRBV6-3 CASSSGLADHTGELFF TGTGCCAGCAGCTCTGGACTAGCGGACCACACCGGGGAGCTGTTTTTT
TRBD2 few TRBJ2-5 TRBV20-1 CSARAGGGQETQYF TGCAGTGCTAGAGCGGGGGGGGGTCAAGAGACCCAGTACTTC
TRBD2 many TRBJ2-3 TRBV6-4 CASSVSGGGTDTQYF TGTGCCAGCAGTGTAAGCGGGGGAGGGACAGATACGCAGTATTTT
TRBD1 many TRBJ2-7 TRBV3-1 CASSHGTVYEQYF TGTGCCAGCAGCCACGGGACAGTCTACGAGCAGTACTTC
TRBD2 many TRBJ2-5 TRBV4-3 CASSLGGGGPETQYF TGCGCCAGCAGCCTCGGGGGCGGGGGGCCAGAGACCCAGTACTTC
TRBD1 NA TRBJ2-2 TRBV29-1 CSVRDRDTGELFF TGCAGCGTCCGGGACAGGGATACCGGGGAGCTGTTTTTT
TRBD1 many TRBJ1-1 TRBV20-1 CSASQGDTEAFF TGCAGTGCTAGCCAGGGGGACACTGAAGCTTTCTTT
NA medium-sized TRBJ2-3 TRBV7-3 CASSPASGSTDTQYF TGTGCCAGCAGCCCAGCAAGCGGTAGCACAGATACGCAGTATTTT
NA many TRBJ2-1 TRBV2 CASSGGVTYNEQFF TGTGCCAGCAGCGGAGGGGTTACCTACAATGAGCAGTTCTTC
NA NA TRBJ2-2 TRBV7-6 CASTIATLGGELFF TGTGCCAGCACCATAGCGACCCTCGGGGGGGAGCTGTTTTTT
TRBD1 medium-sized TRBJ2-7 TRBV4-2 CASSPTGGRDEQYF TGTGCCAGCAGCCCCACAGGGGGACGGGACGAGCAGTACTTC
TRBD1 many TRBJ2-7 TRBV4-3 CASSQLTTGAYEQYF TGCGCCAGCAGCCAACTAACGACAGGGGCCTACGAGCAGTACTTC
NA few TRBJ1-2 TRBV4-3 CASSQGIGDQRSYGYTF TGCGCCAGCAGCCAAGGGATTGGGGACCAAAGGAGCTATGGCTACACCTTC
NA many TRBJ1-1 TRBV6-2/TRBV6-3 CASRTRENTEAFF TGTGCCAGCAGAACCCGGGAAAACACTGAAGCTTTCTTT
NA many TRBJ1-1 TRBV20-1 CSARNVAGTEAFF TGCAGTGCTAGGAACGTGGCCGGCACTGAAGCTTTCTTT
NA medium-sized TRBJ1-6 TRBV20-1 CSAREGRVGGNSPLHF TGCAGTGCTAGAGAGGGCAGGGTAGGAGGGAATTCACCCCTCCACTTT
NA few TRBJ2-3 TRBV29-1 CSVGWGSFILTDTQYF TGCAGCGTTGGATGGGGCAGCTTCATACTCACAGATACGCAGTATTTT
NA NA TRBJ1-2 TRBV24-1 CATSDLDYDYGYTF TGTGCCACCAGTGATTTGGACTACGACTATGGCTACACCTTC
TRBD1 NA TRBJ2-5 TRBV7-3 CASSPPYRGRETQYF TGTGCCAGCAGCCCACCATACAGGGGGCGGGAGACCCAGTACTTC
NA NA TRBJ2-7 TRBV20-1 CSASPPEGDAYEQYF TGCAGTGCTAGCCCACCGGAAGGGGATGCCTACGAGCAGTACTTC
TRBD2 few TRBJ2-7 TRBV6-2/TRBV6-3 CASGLAETYEQYF TGTGCCTCGGGACTAGCGGAAACCTACGAGCAGTACTTC
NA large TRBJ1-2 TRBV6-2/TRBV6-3 CASSFYPNYGYTF TGTGCCAGCAGTTTCTACCCCAACTATGGCTACACCTTC
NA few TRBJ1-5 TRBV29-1 CSVVLGGENQPQHF TGCAGCGTTGTACTGGGAGGGGAAAATCAGCCCCAGCATTTT
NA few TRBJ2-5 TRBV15 CATSKQGPPETQYF TGTGCCACCAGCAAACAGGGCCCCCCAGAGACCCAGTACTTC
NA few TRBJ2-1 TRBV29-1 CSVEGLPPYNEQFF TGCAGCGTTGAAGGACTACCACCATACAATGAGCAGTTCTTC
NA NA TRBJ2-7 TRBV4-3 CASSQETGVPSEQYF TGCGCCAGCAGCCAAGAGACAGGCGTTCCCTCCGAGCAGTACTTC
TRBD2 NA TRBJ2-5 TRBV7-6 CASSLLAGAGETQYF TGTGCCAGCAGCTTACTCGCGGGAGCTGGTGAGACCCAGTACTTC
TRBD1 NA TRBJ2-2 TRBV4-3 CASSPQRDRGIGELFF TGCGCCAGCAGCCCGCAAAGGGACAGGGGAATCGGGGAGCTGTTTTTT
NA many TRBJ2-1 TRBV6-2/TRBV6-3 CAAGGSSYNEQFF TGTGCCGCCGGAGGCAGCTCCTACAATGAGCAGTTCTTC